One TCR beta chain is described in this entry. Its antigen remains unidentified. Recent vaccinations or acute infections were absent in the healthy HIV-negative adult donors. The entry originates in a study of shared clonotypes between healthy human individuals. Data came from immunoSEQ multiplex PCR; TCRdb stores just in-frame clones and leaves some out. The sample consists of millions of clones, approximately 90% of them appearing once. Per germline, CDR1 SSHAT and CDR2 FNYEAQ (reference sequence). CDR3 length: 11 residues. Broader study findings: Lower generation probabilities were found for non-shared clonotypes than for those shared by all four donors.

This rearrangement joins TRBV7-7 to TRBJ2-5, with unresolved D. Sample: naive CD4+ T cells sorted from blood. The sample's subset: CD45RA+ positively selected. This TCR was recovered from a man between 18 and 29 years old in good health. DNA of the CDR3: TGTGCGACGGCTAGACAAGAGACCCAGTACTTC. This translates into CATARQETQYF.